The 12 T cell receptor beta chains presented below share a single source sample, sequenced in a study of blood T cell repertoires in COVID-19 (dated by TCRdb to 2020 to 2021). Libraries were made using the immunoSEQ multiplex PCR assay. TCRdb re-hosts the immuneACCESS table, in-frame sequences only. Its copies lack some clones; in the studies checked, an unresolved V gene accounts for under half of them, and the cause for the rest is not known. For this sample the table gives 380,000 or so clones, of which roughly 90% were detected only once. The biggest ten clones account for over 1% of the sample. Sample: peripheral blood. The receptors derive from a man aged 35 to 55 with acute or convalescent COVID-19.

V gene TRBV21-1 combines with J gene TRBJ1-1. TRBV21-1 is classified as a pseudogene. This CDR3 has 14 amino acids. CDR3 bases: TGTGCCAGCAGCCGCCAGGAGGGGAACACTGAAGCTTTCTTT. Its translation: CASSRQEGNTEAFF.

The chain recombines TRBV18 with TRBJ1-2; D unresolved. This CDR3 spans 12 amino acids. CDR1 and CDR2 (germline): KGHSH, LQKENI. V lost 0 bases and J 10 bases, leaving 9 bases between the germline ends. This CDR3 is CASSPPSGIYTF. The CDR3 DNA follows: TGTGCCAGCTCACCACCGTCGGGGATCTACACCTTC.

This clone has more than one count but fewer than ten. The chain links TRBV6-1 to TRBJ1-4; D gene ambiguous. Germline-derived CDR1 and CDR2 are MNHNS and SASEGT. This CDR3 region has 14 residues. V was shortened by 1 base and J by 7 bases, with 10 bases between the two germline ends. The CDR3 protein is CASSEGGSGEKLFF. The CDR3 region has the DNA TGTGCCAGCAGTGAAGGGGGTAGCGGTGAAAAACTGTTTTTT.

V usage is TRBV9 and J usage is TRBJ2-7, with 10 bases fitting TRBD1. The junction had 3 bases not matched to a gene; V was cut back by 0 bases and J by 3 bases. This CDR3 is 15 amino acids long. Per the germline V gene, CDR1 is SGDLS and CDR2 is YYNGEE. CDR3 protein: CASSVGGTGDYEQYF. The CDR3 DNA is TGTGCCAGCAGCGTAGGGGGGACAGGGGACTACGAGCAGTACTTC.

This rearrangement joins TRBV4-1 to TRBJ2-7; TRBD1 might be the D (5 bases). The germline gives CDR1 MGHRA, CDR2 YSYEKL. V was shortened by 1 base and J by 2 bases, with 12 bases between the two germline ends. The CDR3 is made up of 15 amino acids. The CDR3 region has the DNA TGCGCCAGCAGCCAAGTTTTAGGACAAACCTACGAGCAGTACTTC. This gives the protein CASSQVLGQTYEQYF.

The chain is built from TRBV19 and TRBJ1-1, with D possibly matching TRBD1 (6 bases). The length of the CDR3 is 14 residues. Germline lookup yields CDR1 LNHDA and CDR2 SQIVND (reference sequence). V was cut by 4 bases and J by 2 bases, with 11 bases left in between. CDR3 sequence (DNA): TGTGCCAGTAGTAAGGACAGAAAAAACACTGAAGCTTTCTTT. Amino acid sequence: CASSKDRKNTEAFF.

This clone was counted once. The chain has TRBV6-5 and TRBJ1-1; no definite D call. The germline V and J ends were trimmed by 8 bases and 4 bases, with 14 bases remaining between them. CDR1 MNHEY and CDR2 SVGAGI come from the germline V gene. This CDR3 spans 13 amino acids. CDR3 sequence reads: CASRAFMGTEAFF. CDR3 sequence (DNA): TGTGCCAGCCGAGCGTTTATGGGCACTGAAGCTTTCTTT.

In its sample, this clone was seen a few times. V and J are TRBV5-5 and TRBJ1-1, with no clear D. The CDR3 is 13 amino acids. Trimming left V 4 bases short and J 4 bases short, with 11 bases between. CDR1 SGHKS and CDR2 YYEKEE come from the germline V gene (reference sequence). In DNA, the CDR3 is TGTGCCAGCAGCATTCCGGGGAGCACTGAAGCTTTCTTT. This sequence encodes CASSIPGSTEAFF.

J is TRBJ2-7 and V is TRBV5-6; TRBD2 matches 11 bases. Trimming removed 4 bases from V and 6 bases from J; junction bases left unmatched: 12. In germline, CDR1 is SGHDT, CDR2 YYEEEE. The CDR3 consists of 16 residues. The CDR3, as DNA: TGTGCCAGCAGCCGGATCCTGACTAGCGGGATTAGCGAGCAGTACTTC. It is translated as CASSRILTSGISEQYF.

The V gene is TRBV10-3, the J gene TRBJ1-1, with 9 bases fitting TRBD1. The length of the CDR3 is 14 residues. Germline V gives CDR1 ENHRY, CDR2 SYGVKD. The V gene end was trimmed by 3 bases and the J gene end by 5 bases; junction bases not matched to a gene: 4. The CDR3 sequence: CAISEQGAGTEAFF. In nucleotides, the CDR3 is TGTGCCATCAGTGAACAGGGGGCTGGGACTGAAGCTTTCTTT.

As to this clone: This specimen includes other DNA sequences encoding the same CDR3. V gene TRBV12-3 or TRBV12-4 combines with J gene TRBJ1-5, with D perhaps matching TRBD1 (6 bases). This CDR3 is built from 13 residues. V lost 6 bases to trimming and J lost 4 bases, with 10 bases between them. The CDR3 bases are TGTGCCAGCAGGCCAACAGGGAATCAGCCCCAGCATTTT. Translation gives CASRPTGNQPQHF.

The J gene is TRBJ2-7, the V gene TRBV19; D uncertain. Per germline, CDR1 LNHDA and CDR2 SQIVND (reference sequence). The CDR3 contains 14 residues. The V end lost 10 bases, the J end lost 3 bases, and 19 bases lay between the germline ends. CDR3 sequence reads: CATQDRRMSYEQYF. In nucleotides, the CDR3 is TGTGCCACCCAGGATCGACGGATGAGCTACGAGCAGTACTTC.